This TCR beta chain emerged from a study of vaccination and CD4 T cells after COVID-19. Treatment defined: roughly 11-day PBMC culture with coronavirus spike peptide pools or control peptides (ViraFEST assay). On this clonotype itself: What it binds is not known.

The Oncomine TCR Beta short-read assay was applied to DNA of cultured CD4+ T cells. MiXCR was run by TCRdb on the PCR reads, yielding one entry per CDR3 protein. The table has under 20,000 distinct CDR3 sequences, about 50% seen once. The V gene end was trimmed by 4 bases and the J gene end by 6 bases; junction bases not matched to a gene: 11. Looked up from germline, CDR1 is SGHNT and CDR2 is YYREEE (reference sequence). This CDR3 has 17 amino acids. Source: CD4+ T cells from blood, cultured in vitro, taken before SARS-CoV-2 vaccination. V and J are TRBV5-4 and TRBJ2-2; TRBD1 matches at 11 bases. The receptor was derived from a human donor who had recovered from COVID-19. CDR3 in DNA: TGTGCCAGCAGCACCGGGACAGGGGGGAACTTTGCCGGGGAGCTGTTTTTT. As protein: CASSTGTGGNFAGELFF.